One sample yielded the 10 T cell receptor beta chains listed below, sequenced in a study of blood T cell repertoires in COVID-19. Only in-frame clones appear in the TCRdb table, and some are missing; sequencing was by immunoSEQ multiplex PCR. The sample carries over 150,000 clones, about 84% recorded once. The specimen was peripheral blood. The receptors shown here come from a human donor in a cohort sampled during active COVID-19.

This chain joins TRBV7-8 and TRBJ2-7; no reliable D call. The CDR3 has 16 residues. Trimming took 3 bases from V and 0 from J, leaving 15 bases between them. Germline lookup yields CDR1 SGHVS and CDR2 FQNEAQ. In DNA, the CDR3 is TGTGCCAGCAGCTTCTCTGAGTGGTTAGACTCCTACGAGCAGTACTTC. This codes for CASSFSEWLDSYEQYF.

The chain couples TRBV6-6 to TRBJ1-1; perhaps TRBD1 as D (6 bases). CDR3 size: 14 residues. The germline CDR1 and CDR2 sequences are MNHNY and SVGAGI (reference sequence). Trimming removed 2 bases at V and 11 bases at J, with 18 bases between. The CDR3 DNA reads as TGTGCCAGCAGTTACGTGTCCCAGGGGTTAGACGCTTTCTTT. Translating it yields CASSYVSQGLDAFF.

The CDR3 region is CASSPGLAGDYEQYF. Here the CDR3 DNA reads TGTGCCAGCAGCCCAGGACTAGCGGGGGACTACGAGCAGTACTTC. The V and J genes are TRBV7-2 and TRBJ2-7, with TRBD2 matching over 13 bases. Germline-derived CDR1 and CDR2 are SGHTA and FQGNSA. This CDR3 has 15 amino acids. Trimming at V came to 5 bases and at J to 3 bases, leaving 4 bases not matched to a gene.

CDR3 protein: CASSPSGGDRAVPYNSPLHF. In DNA form, the CDR3 reads TGTGCCAGCAGCCCCTCAGGGGGCGACAGGGCGGTCCCCTATAATTCACCCCTCCACTTT. The chain joins TRBV9 to TRBJ1-6; 8 bases match TRBD1. Trimming cost V 4 bases and J 2 bases; bases outside gene matches: 17. This CDR3 comprises 20 residues. Germline V gene lookup returns CDR1 SGDLS and CDR2 YYNGEE.

This chain joins TRBV3-1 (or the pseudogene TRBV3-2) and TRBJ1-1; 7 bases agree with TRBD1. V dropped 1 base and J dropped 8; count of bases not matched to a gene: 1. This CDR3 comprises 12 residues. Germline V lookup: CDR1 LGHDT, CDR2 YNNKEL (reference sequence). CDR3 nucleotide sequence: TGTGCCAGCAGCCAAGGACAGGGCGAAGCTTTCTTT. This gives the protein CASSQGQGEAFF.

The chain uses TRBV7-8 and TRBJ1-3; 7 positions match TRBD1. The CDR3 has 15 amino acids. The V and J ends lost 2 bases and 7 bases, in that order; junction bases with no gene match: 8. Germline CDR1 and CDR2: SGHVS and FQNEAQ. The CDR3 reads CASSLRDSTLNTIYF. CDR3 sequence (DNA): TGTGCCAGCAGCTTAAGGGACAGTACTCTGAACACCATATATTTT.

The chain recombines TRBV12-3 or TRBV12-4 with TRBJ1-2, with TRBD1 identical over 7 bases. V dropped 6 bases and J dropped 6; count of bases not matched to a gene: 7. The CDR3 contains 13 residues. The CDR3 region is CASSLDRMDGYTF. Written as DNA, the CDR3 is TGTGCCAGCAGCCTGGACAGGATGGATGGCTACACCTTC.

Comments on this clone: At one end the junction does not follow the germline gene, possibly because of a read error. The J gene is TRBJ2-1, the V gene TRBV7-8; TRBD1 might be the D (5 bases). The CDR3 covers 14 residues. Germline CDR1 reads SGHVS; CDR2 reads FQNEAQ. The DNA of the CDR3 is TGTGCCAGCAGCTTTGGGTCAGGGTACAATGGGCAGTTCTTC. Its protein is CASSFGSGYNGQFF.

The J gene is TRBJ2-5, the V gene TRBV6-2 or TRBV6-3, with a possible D match to TRBD1 (5 bases). V was cut by 3 bases and J by 2 bases, with 13 bases left in between. The length of the CDR3 is 15 residues. The V gene's germline CDR1 is MNHEY and CDR2 SVGEGT. CDR3 amino acids: CASSYLTARQETQYF. The CDR3 region has the DNA TGTGCCAGCAGTTATCTGACAGCAAGGCAAGAGACCCAGTACTTC.

The genes are TRBV29-1 and TRBJ2-1; 11 nucleotides line up with TRBD2. Trimming cost V 5 bases and J 6 bases; bases outside gene matches: 6. CDR3 length: 14 amino acids. The germline gives CDR1 SQVTM, CDR2 ANQGSEA. Here the CDR3 DNA reads TGCAGCGTTATAAGACTAGCGGGGACCAATGAGCAGTTCTTC. The encoded protein is CSVIRLAGTNEQFF.